This TCR beta chain is from a study of blood T cells in healthy people across ages. Whole-study findings and limits: Roughly linear declines in TCR beta diversity per million T cells occurred with age.

Germline V gene sequence: CDR1 SNHLY, CDR2 FYNNEI. V was shortened by 4 bases and J by 3 bases, with 7 bases between the two germline ends. CDR3 size: 13 residues. With a J-beta primer mix and a sample-barcoded 5' primer, a second PCR ran 7 to 11 cycles. TCRdb re-called the 5' RACE reads through MiXCR, storing one row per CDR3 protein. Of about 1.4 million distinct CDR3 sequences listed, around 59% are singletons. Regarding this clonotype: The antigen remains undetermined.

Material for sequencing was blood. The rearrangement joins TRBV2 to TRBJ1-5; perhaps TRBD1 as D (5 bases). The source of this sequence is a man aged 18 to 30 in good health. This chain's CDR3 is CASSGQINQPQHF. CDR3 sequence (DNA): TGTGCCAGCAGTGGACAGATCAATCAGCCCCAGCATTTT.